This TCR beta chain was captured in a study of blood T cell repertoires in COVID-19. This clone has a single count. CDR1 is LGHDT, CDR2 YNNKEL, per germline (reference sequence). The CDR3 has 11 amino acids. The germline V and J ends were trimmed by 5 bases and 6 bases, with 7 bases remaining between them. Some clones are missing from TCRdb's copy, which holds only in-frame ones; the method was immunoSEQ multiplex PCR. The data hold over 250,000 clones, with approximately 83% observed a single time. This chain uses TRBV3-1 (or the pseudogene TRBV3-2) with TRBJ1-2; the D gene is possibly TRBD1 (5 bases). Source material: peripheral blood. The TCR originated in a woman aged 70-85 years with acute or convalescent COVID-19. The CDR3 sequence is CASSGGDGYTF. Written as DNA, the CDR3 is TGTGCCAGCAGCGGGGGGGATGGCTACACCTTC.